Below are 16 T cell receptor beta chains sequenced from a single sample in a study of identical twins. TCRdb itself ran the 5' RACE reads through MiXCR, one entry per CDR3 protein. The sample has fewer than 650,000 distinct CDR3 sequences, just under 10% seen once. The sample also formed part of further work on yellow fever vaccine responses in identical twins.

Sequenced: PBMCs. The receptors were sampled from a woman aged 18 to 35 in good health.

The table lists this clonotype with a few counts. V usage is TRBV4-1 and J usage is TRBJ2-1, with TRBD2 matching over 10 bases. Trimming cost V 1 base and J 1 base; bases outside gene matches: 1. Germline CDR1 MGHRA, CDR2 YSYEKL. CDR3 size: 16 residues. This CDR3 is CASSQVTSGSYNEQFF. The CDR3 DNA is TGCGCCAGCAGCCAAGTGACTAGCGGGTCCTACAATGAGCAGTTCTTC.

The chain uses TRBV4-3 and TRBJ1-4, with D perhaps TRBD1 (6 bases). The V end lost 6 bases, the J end lost 7 bases, and 18 bases lay between the germline ends. The CDR3 totals 15 residues. Germline values: CDR1 LGHNA, CDR2 YSLEER. Here the CDR3 reads CASSRVGASGEKLFF. The CDR3 coding sequence is TGCGCCAGCAGTCGAGTGGGGGCCTCGGGTGAAAAACTGTTTTTT.

The chain combines TRBV5-1 with TRBJ2-7; D not resolved. The CDR3 has 13 amino acids. V was shortened by 2 bases and J by 6 bases, with 12 bases between the two germline ends. Germline V lookup: CDR1 SGHRS, CDR2 YFSETQ. This chain's CDR3 is CASSLRSPSEQYF. In DNA form, the CDR3 reads TGCGCCAGCAGCTTACGGTCACCGAGCGAGCAGTACTTC.

This clonotype was counted many times. The J gene is TRBJ2-5, the V gene TRBV11-2; possible D gene TRBD2, 6 bases. With 1 base removed from V and 5 bases from J, the gap between germline ends came to 20 bases. The CDR3 sequence is 17 residues long. Per the germline V gene, CDR1 is SGHAT and CDR2 is FQNNGV. The CDR3 loop is CASSLVGSAGRGETQYF. The CDR3, as DNA: TGTGCCAGCAGCTTAGTTGGCTCGGCGGGGCGCGGGGAGACCCAGTACTTC.

This clonotype was detected ten times or more. The V gene is TRBV6-2 or TRBV6-3, the J gene TRBJ2-7; 10 positions agree with TRBD2. The CDR3 spans 17 residues. CDR1 and CDR2 (germline): MNHEY, SVGEGT. After removal of 0 bases from V and 1 base from J, the junction contained 6 bases not matched to a gene. CDR3 coding DNA: TGTGCCAGCAGTTACTCGATGCAAGCGGGAGGGTCCTACGAGCAGTACTTC. Its translation: CASSYSMQAGGSYEQYF.

This clonotype showed up just a few times. V is TRBV5-1 and J is TRBJ1-2, with 7 bases aligning to TRBD1. The junction had 3 bases not matched to a gene; V was cut back by 1 base and J by 3 bases. In germline, CDR1 is SGHRS, CDR2 YFSETQ. The CDR3 loop spans 14 amino acids. The CDR3 reads CASSLKGADYGYTF. CDR3 coding DNA: TGCGCCAGCAGCTTGAAGGGGGCGGACTATGGCTACACCTTC.

This chain connects TRBV7-2 to TRBJ2-7; tentatively, D is TRBD1 or TRBD2 (6 bases each). The germline V and J ends were trimmed by 5 bases and 3 bases, with 23 bases remaining between them. Germline V CDR1 and CDR2: SGHTA, FQGNSA. CDR3 length: 17 residues. CDR3 sequence (DNA): TGTGCCAGCAGCCGTGGGACACGACTTACGGGAGACTACGAGCAGTACTTC. It codes for CASSRGTRLTGDYEQYF.

This clonotype has ten or more counts. V is TRBV5-1 and J is TRBJ2-7, with 10 bases that match TRBD1. Unmatched junction bases numbered 10, after V lost 7 bases and J lost 3 bases. Germline loops: CDR1 SGHRS, CDR2 YFSETQ. The CDR3 spans 15 residues. CDR3 in amino acids: CASYPGTGDFYEQYF. The CDR3 DNA reads as TGCGCCAGCTACCCAGGGACAGGGGATTTCTACGAGCAGTACTTC. Full variable domain (outside the CDR3, taken from reference TRBV5-1 and TRBJ2-7): KAGVTQTPRYLIKTRGQQVTLSCSPISGHRSVSWYQQTPGQGLQFLFEYFSETQRNKGNFPGRFSGRQFSNSRSEMNVSTLELGDSALYLCASYPGTGDFYEQYFGPGTRLTVT.

This chain uses TRBV2 with TRBJ2-5, with TRBD2 as a possible D gene (6 bases). The CDR3 extends over 16 amino acids. V gave up 3 bases and J gave up 4 bases, with 18 bases separating them. Germline lookup yields CDR1 SNHLY and CDR2 FYNNEI. CDR3 amino acids: CASSDSAGRVRETQYF. In DNA form, the CDR3 reads TGTGCCAGCAGTGACTCCGCGGGGCGGGTGCGAGAGACCCAGTACTTC.

V is TRBV4-1 and J is TRBJ2-1; 7 bases map to TRBD2. J was trimmed by 3 bases and V by 4 bases; bases with no gene match: 6. CDR1 is MGHRA, CDR2 YSYEKL, per germline. The CDR3 totals 15 residues. CDR3 sequence (DNA): TGCGCCAGCAGCCCCGGGGAGCGGGACTACAATGAGCAGTTCTTC. Residues: CASSPGERDYNEQFF.

This clonotype occurred a few times. The V call is TRBV4-3, the J call TRBJ2-6, with D hard to call. CDR1 is LGHNA, CDR2 YSLEER, per germline. The CDR3 length is 15 residues. Trimming took off 0 bases at V and 1 base at J, with 4 bases between the two ends. The CDR3 spells CASSQEESGANVLTF. CDR3 DNA sequence: TGCGCCAGCAGCCAAGAAGAATCTGGGGCCAACGTCCTGACTTTC.

V and J are TRBV11-2 and TRBJ2-5, with 14 positions matching TRBD2. The CDR3 spans 20 residues. Germline trimming cut 1 base from V and 4 bases from J; bases unmatched to any gene: 14. Germline V gene data show CDR1 as SGHAT and CDR2 as FQNNGV. The CDR3 loop is CASSLVPKTSGGGGRETQYF. DNA of the CDR3: TGTGCCAGCAGCTTAGTCCCAAAGACTAGCGGGGGGGGAGGTAGAGAGACCCAGTACTTC.

The chain employs TRBV7-2 and TRBJ1-1, with D perhaps matching TRBD1 (5 bases). V lost 5 bases, J lost 8 bases, and 18 bases lay in between. The CDR3 is made up of 14 amino acids. Germline V gives CDR1 SGHTA, CDR2 FQGNSA. The CDR3 here is CASSRLGRAGEAFF. The CDR3 DNA reads TGTGCCAGCAGCCGTTTGGGAAGGGCAGGGGAAGCTTTCTTT.

Many counts were recorded for this clonotype. The rearrangement uses TRBV6-2 or TRBV6-3 and TRBJ2-2; 9 positions match TRBD2. Per germline, CDR1 MNHEY and CDR2 SVGEGT. This CDR3 contains 16 residues. With V trimmed by 7 bases and J by 4 bases, 10 bases remained unmatched. The CDR3 DNA is TGTGCCAGCAAGCGGGAGGTTGGGACCTTCACCGGGGAGCTGTTTTTT. Its translation is CASKREVGTFTGELFF.

This clonotype was counted only a few times. The chain joins TRBV12-3 or TRBV12-4 to TRBJ2-2; D remains ambiguous. The ends were cut back, 10 bases at V and 0 bases at J, with 9 bases in the middle. The CDR3 has 13 residues. This CDR3 reads CATEQTNTGELFF. In DNA, the CDR3 is TGTGCCACCGAGCAGACGAACACCGGGGAGCTGTTTTTT.

The chain employs TRBV5-1 and TRBJ1-5; D gene unclear. The CDR3 spans 15 residues. The V gene lost 4 bases and the J gene lost 2 bases, with 13 bases spanning the gap. Germline loops: CDR1 SGHRS, CDR2 YFSETQ. This CDR3 reads CASSPDAGGNQPQHF. The CDR3 bases are TGCGCCAGCAGCCCGGACGCCGGGGGCAATCAGCCCCAGCATTTT.